This T cell receptor beta chain was captured in a study of cytomegalovirus exposure and HLA in healthy donors. Germline loops: CDR1 SGHVS, CDR2 FQNEAQ. The CDR3 spans 16 residues. Study-wide results and limits: An analysis was carried out later, and it reportedly showed fewer N-insertions in an Asian-associated ancestry cluster than the roughly 670-donor mean.

60 Vbeta and 13 Jbeta primers were used in PCR. Clones were sequenced by immunoSEQ multiplex PCR, and TCRdb holds only the in-frame ones, with some missing. The data contain 100,000 to 150,000 clones, 70% to 85% of them seen just once; the ten biggest clones take up more than 1.5%. Points on this clone: Its target is not known. Germline and junction disagree at one end, which may indicate a read error. Other DNA sequences within the sample encode an identical CDR3.

The sequencing input was PBMCs. V and J are TRBV7-8 and TRBJ1-2, with 7 bases aligning to TRBD1. The receptor was derived from a man aged 18 to 35 in good health and CMV-seronegative. The CDR3 DNA reads TGTGCCAGCAGCTTAGGACAGGGTTTCGGAAACTACGGCTACACCTTC. Translated, it gives CASSLGQGFGNYGYTF.